These T cell receptor beta chains were read from a single sample in a study of blood T cells in healthy people across ages. One entry per CDR3 protein results from TCRdb running MiXCR on the 5' RACE reads. The sample records under 800,000 distinct CDR3 sequences, 35% to 45% being singletons. Sample: blood. The source of these receptors is a woman aged 55-70 years in good health. Both conserved end residues are trimmed from each CDR3. The D gene is left open where the match is weak.

D gene: TRBD2; J gene: TRBJ2-3; V gene: TRBV5-1; CDR3 protein: ASSSSGRTSTDTQY
D gene: TRBD1; J gene: TRBJ1-1; V gene: TRBV6-5; CDR3 protein: ASSYARGKGGLGTEAF
D gene: -; J gene: TRBJ1-4; V gene: TRBV5-1; CDR3 protein: ASSLAGSNEKLF
D gene: -; J gene: TRBJ2-3; V gene: TRBV7-9; CDR3 protein: ASSQGTSSSTDTQY
D gene: -; J gene: TRBJ1-5; V gene: TRBV6-2/TRBV6-3; CDR3 protein: ASTNTRNQPQH
D gene: TRBD1; J gene: TRBJ1-1; V gene: TRBV27; CDR3 protein: ASSPGTGGMNTEAF
D gene: -; J gene: TRBJ1-5; V gene: TRBV7-2; CDR3 protein: ASSLMVGQQYQPQH
D gene: TRBD1; J gene: TRBJ2-7; V gene: TRBV6-1; CDR3 protein: ASSSGTEVYEQY
D gene: -; J gene: TRBJ1-2; V gene: TRBV4-2; CDR3 protein: ASSQDYWIYGYT
D gene: -; J gene: TRBJ2-1; V gene: TRBV5-1; CDR3 protein: ASSANYLNEQF
D gene: TRBD2; J gene: TRBJ2-1; V gene: TRBV7-3; CDR3 protein: ASSEGSGHRYNEQF
D gene: TRBD1; J gene: -; V gene: TRBV20-1; CDR3 protein: SAEDRAREQY
D gene: -; J gene: TRBJ2-5; V gene: TRBV6-5; CDR3 protein: ASRTRGAWGQETQY
D gene: TRBD2; J gene: TRBJ2-7; V gene: TRBV20-1; CDR3 protein: SASPSSSGDFTYEQY
D gene: -; J gene: TRBJ2-1; V gene: TRBV24-1; CDR3 protein: ATSARGSPNEQF
D gene: TRBD1; J gene: TRBJ1-2; V gene: TRBV20-1; CDR3 protein: SARASGTGGYGYT
D gene: TRBD2; J gene: TRBJ2-2; V gene: TRBV29-1; CDR3 protein: SVEGLAGGRELF
D gene: -; J gene: TRBJ2-1; V gene: TRBV7-2; CDR3 protein: ASSWGTPTRNEQF
D gene: -; J gene: TRBJ2-5; V gene: TRBV2; CDR3 protein: ASGNVQETQY
D gene: TRBD2; J gene: TRBJ2-7; V gene: TRBV7-2; CDR3 protein: ASSSSGGALYSYEQY
D gene: TRBD2; J gene: TRBJ2-1; V gene: TRBV7-2; CDR3 protein: ASSLGLANINEQF
D gene: -; J gene: TRBJ2-4; V gene: TRBV6-2/TRBV6-3; CDR3 protein: ASETGPPAKNIQY
D gene: -; J gene: -; V gene: TRBV12-3/TRBV12-4; CDR3 protein: ASTTKGNEQY
D gene: -; J gene: TRBJ2-3; V gene: TRBV7-9; CDR3 protein: ASSRRQGGLTDTQY
D gene: TRBD1; J gene: TRBJ1-2; V gene: TRBV6-5; CDR3 protein: ASSYSDGTGYGYT
D gene: TRBD1; J gene: TRBJ1-2; V gene: TRBV7-3; CDR3 protein: ASSLKPRDREDNGYT
D gene: TRBD2; J gene: TRBJ2-3; V gene: TRBV9; CDR3 protein: ASSVVRKSLQAGGRTDTQY
D gene: -; J gene: TRBJ2-1; V gene: TRBV12-3/TRBV12-4; CDR3 protein: ASSPPGAGAGPRDEQF
D gene: -; J gene: TRBJ2-7; V gene: TRBV4-3; CDR3 protein: ASSQVQRLGYEQY
D gene: -; J gene: TRBJ1-4; V gene: TRBV6-2/TRBV6-3; CDR3 protein: ASSSRTARNEKLF
D gene: -; J gene: TRBJ2-1; V gene: TRBV7-2; CDR3 protein: ASGLVVSYNEQF
D gene: TRBD1; J gene: TRBJ2-7; V gene: TRBV20-1; CDR3 protein: SARYTLRTGHEQY
D gene: -; J gene: TRBJ2-7; V gene: TRBV20-1; CDR3 protein: SARGLRQASYEQY
D gene: -; J gene: TRBJ1-5; V gene: TRBV12-3/TRBV12-4; CDR3 protein: ASSLRGGQPQH
D gene: TRBD1; J gene: TRBJ2-7; V gene: TRBV5-5; CDR3 protein: ASSLVPGQGPLEQY
D gene: -; J gene: TRBJ1-5; V gene: TRBV9; CDR3 protein: ASSTQDSNQPQH
D gene: TRBD2; J gene: TRBJ2-3; V gene: TRBV11-2; CDR3 protein: ASSLMGGGRNTDTQY
D gene: TRBD2; J gene: TRBJ2-5; V gene: TRBV29-1; CDR3 protein: SVGWGLAGVGEQY
D gene: -; J gene: TRBJ2-1; V gene: TRBV4-3; CDR3 protein: ASSQEADNYNEQF
D gene: -; J gene: TRBJ2-1; V gene: TRBV24-1; CDR3 protein: ATSDGPRNEQF
D gene: -; J gene: TRBJ1-1; V gene: TRBV7-9; CDR3 protein: ASSQQGPNTEAF
D gene: -; J gene: TRBJ1-2; V gene: TRBV28; CDR3 protein: ASSRGLYGYT
D gene: TRBD2; J gene: -; V gene: TRBV20-1; CDR3 protein: SARASGTYEQY